The text below deals with one T cell receptor beta chain. Antigen: not known. This CDR3 comprises 14 residues. Germline CDR1 reads SGHTA; CDR2 reads FQGTGA. Trimming left V 0 bases short and J 2 bases short, with 4 bases between. The data stem from a study of cytomegalovirus exposure and HLA in healthy donors. Study conclusions and caveats: The study recorded over 150 TCR beta chains that were cytomegalovirus-associated. Clusters of TCRs from the first cohort tended to co-occur in the roughly 120 validation repertoires (as a later analysis found). Reports credit the classifier with highly specific, highly sensitive diagnosis of cytomegalovirus status.

Profiled with immunoSEQ multiplex PCR; TCRdb holds only in-frame clones, not every one. The sample has about 150,000 clones, 86% seen once. This chain connects TRBV7-3 to TRBJ2-2, with D uncertain. Sequencing input: PBMCs. This TCR derives from a man aged 18-30 years in good health and CMV-seropositive. The CDR3 region is CASSLTYNTGELFF. The DNA of the CDR3 is TGTGCCAGCAGCTTAACCTATAACACCGGGGAGCTGTTTTTT.